This entry lists 4 T cell receptor beta chains sequenced from one sample in a study of OX40 agonist ivuxolimab in advanced cancers. The repertoire was sequenced with immunoSEQ multiplex PCR; TCRdb's copy has only in-frame clones and lacks some. The sample shows some 74,000 clones, around 80% of them seen only once. The sequenced sample was CD4+ or CD8+ T cells sorted from blood, obtained in a trial of the OX40 agonist ivuxolimab. These receptors were collected from an adult with an advanced solid tumor such as melanoma, head and neck, liver or kidney cancer.

Comment on this clone: Germline is not matched at one junction end, which may reflect a read error. The chain combines TRBV5-1 with TRBJ2-3; 7 bases match TRBD2. The CDR3 contains 16 residues. From germline, CDR1 is SGHRS and CDR2 YFSETQ. The CDR3 here is CASSLSTAGPTNTQYF. The CDR3 nucleotides are TGCGCCAGCAGCTTATCAACAGCGGGGCCCACAAATACGCAGTATTTT.

The J gene is TRBJ1-1, the V gene TRBV28, with TRBD1 as a possible D gene (5 bases). In germline, CDR1 is MDHEN, CDR2 SYDVKM. V was cut by 8 bases and J by 9 bases, with 16 bases left in between. The CDR3 runs 12 residues. CDR3 coding DNA: TGTGCCAGCCTTCTACGGGGGAAAAAAGCTTTCTTT. Its protein product is CASLLRGKKAFF.

This clone showed up just once. The chain joins TRBV9 to TRBJ2-2; no clear D. Germline CDR1 is SGDLS and CDR2 is YYNGEE. Trimming took 0 bases from V and 3 from J, leaving 6 bases between them. This CDR3 spans 14 amino acids. CDR3 nucleotide sequence: TGTGCCAGCAGCGTAGCTCCCCACACCGGGGAGCTGTTTTTT. Protein product: CASSVAPHTGELFF.

The CDR3 spells CASSQDGRGGYGSPLHF. CDR3 sequence (DNA): TGCGCCAGCAGCCAAGATGGAAGGGGAGGGTATGGATCACCCCTCCACTTT. V gene TRBV4-3 combines with J gene TRBJ1-6; a weak D match, TRBD1 (5 bases). Trimming pared 0 bases from V and 10 bases from J, leaving 19 bases between. The CDR3 is 17 amino acids. Looked up from germline, CDR1 is LGHNA and CDR2 is YSLEER.